A single sample gave rise to the 28 T cell receptor beta chains below, sequenced in a study of blood T cell repertoires in COVID-19. Method: immunoSEQ multiplex PCR; TCRdb's copy keeps in-frame clones and lacks some. The data show roughly 250,000 clones, approximately 78% seen once. The material sequenced was peripheral blood. These receptors were collected from a woman between 55 and 75 years old with active or convalescent COVID-19.

The rearrangement uses TRBV4-2 and TRBJ2-7; 12 nucleotides match TRBD1. The CDR3 loop spans 18 amino acids. Germline V lookup: CDR1 LGHNA, CDR2 YNFKEQ. Trimming removed 0 bases from V and 5 bases from J; junction bases left unmatched: 11. The CDR3 loop is CASSQEHSGQGAVNEQYF. In nucleotides, the CDR3 is TGTGCCAGCAGCCAAGAGCACTCGGGACAGGGGGCCGTAAACGAGCAGTACTTC.

The chain joins TRBV5-6 to TRBJ2-5, with TRBD2 matching 16 bases. This CDR3 has 18 amino acids. Germline assignment: CDR1 SGHDT and CDR2 YYEEEE. The V segment lost 4 bases and the J segment 5 bases; nucleotides outside the gene matches: 11. CDR3 sequence reads: CASSALGLAGGPGETQYF. CDR3 DNA sequence: TGTGCCAGCAGCGCACTGGGACTAGCGGGGGGGCCGGGGGAGACCCAGTACTTC.

The chain employs TRBV28 and TRBJ2-3; 7 bases match TRBD2. Germline lookup yields CDR1 MDHEN and CDR2 SYDVKM. V was clipped by 7 bases and J by 0 bases; unmatched bases: 7. The CDR3 runs 15 residues. CDR3 sequence: CASTPGGKSTDTQYF. DNA of the CDR3: TGTGCCAGCACCCCGGGGGGTAAGAGCACAGATACGCAGTATTTT.

This clone occurred once. The J gene is TRBJ2-5, the V gene TRBV18; D possibly corresponds to TRBD1 (6 bases). CDR3 length equals 16 residues. Trimming pared 4 bases from V and 2 bases from J, leaving 17 bases between. In germline, CDR1 is KGHSH, CDR2 LQKENI. This CDR3 is CASSLQSTGTQETQYF. The DNA of the CDR3 is TGTGCCAGCTCACTCCAATCAACCGGGACACAAGAGACCCAGTACTTC. The full variable domain, rest sourced from reference TRBV18 and TRBJ2-5, is NAGVMQNPRHLVRRRGQEARLRCSPMKGHSHVYWYRQLPEEGLKFMVYLQKENIIDESGMPKERFSAEFPKEGPSILRIQQVVRGDSAAYFCASSLQSTGTQETQYFGPGTRLLVL.

This chain joins TRBV15 and TRBJ2-1; TRBD2 aligns across 10 bases. The V segment lost 0 bases and the J segment 7 bases; nucleotides outside the gene matches: 6. From germline, CDR1 is LNHNV and CDR2 YYDKDF (reference sequence). This CDR3 has 16 residues. The CDR3 sequence: CATSRESTSGRNEQFF. CDR3 bases: TGTGCCACCAGCAGAGAATCGACTAGCGGGCGGAATGAGCAGTTCTTC.

The chain uses TRBV12-5 and TRBJ1-5, with D possibly TRBD1 on 5 matching bases. This CDR3 has 14 residues. CDR1 LGHNT and CDR2 FRNRAP come from the germline V gene. Trimming left V 2 bases short and J 4 bases short, with 9 bases between. In DNA form, the CDR3 reads TGTGCTAGTGGTTTGCCGGGGGGGAATCAGCCCCAGCATTTT. Protein sequence: CASGLPGGNQPQHF.

The V call is TRBV25-1, the J call TRBJ2-1; TRBD1 is a possible D gene (6 bases). V was shortened by 8 bases and J by 4 bases, with 12 bases between the two germline ends. CDR1 and CDR2 (germline): MGHDK, SYGVNS. The CDR3 has 13 amino acids. This CDR3 is CASVGTQYNEQFF. The CDR3 coding sequence is TGTGCCAGCGTCGGGACACAATACAATGAGCAGTTCTTC.

The gene calls are TRBV3-1 (or the pseudogene TRBV3-2) and TRBJ2-5; 11 bases fit TRBD2. The V gene's germline CDR1 is LGHDT and CDR2 YNNKEL (reference sequence). The V and J ends lost 4 bases and 4 bases, in that order; junction bases with no gene match: 8. This CDR3 region has 16 residues. The CDR3 loop reads CASSPVSGGAAETQYF. CDR3 coding DNA: TGTGCCAGCAGCCCCGTTAGCGGGGGGGCCGCAGAGACCCAGTACTTC.

The rearrangement links TRBV7-9 to TRBJ2-3; TRBD2 matches 9 bases. The J segment lost 6 bases and the V segment lost 5 bases, leaving 18 bases of the junction unmatched. This CDR3 comprises 18 residues. Germline loops: CDR1 SEHNR, CDR2 FQNEAQ (reference sequence). In nucleotides, the CDR3 is TGTGCCAGCAGCCCCCCGGGGGGCAGCGGGGGGACAAGGGATACGCAGTATTTT. It yields the protein CASSPPGGSGGTRDTQYF. The whole variable domain, filled in from reference TRBV7-9 and TRBJ2-3, reads DTGVSQNPRHKITKRGQNVTFRCDPISEHNRLYWYRQTLGQGPEFLTYFQNEAQLEKSRLLSDRFSAERPKGSFSTLEIQRTEQGDSAMYLCASSPPGGSGGTRDTQYFGPGTRLTVL.

CDR3 loop: CASTGANGYTF. CDR3 DNA: TGCGCCAGCACGGGAGCTAATGGCTACACCTTC. The chain carries TRBV10-2 and TRBJ1-2; the D is unclear. CDR3 length: 11 residues. The germline gives CDR1 WSHSY, CDR2 SAAADI. Trimming pared 7 bases from V and 6 bases from J, leaving 9 bases between.

This chain connects TRBV2 to TRBJ1-5; D might be TRBD1 (5 bases). The CDR3 extends over 16 amino acids. V lost 6 bases and J 6 bases, leaving 21 bases between the germline ends. Germline V gene sequence: CDR1 SNHLY, CDR2 FYNNEI. The chain's CDR3 is CASSPQPPGSSQPQHF. The CDR3 coding sequence is TGTGCCAGCAGCCCCCAACCCCCAGGGTCGAGTCAGCCCCAGCATTTT.

The chain links TRBV29-1 to TRBJ2-3; 7 positions match TRBD2. This CDR3 comprises 11 residues. V dropped 4 bases and J dropped 8; count of bases not matched to a gene: 3. Germline-derived CDR1 and CDR2 are SQVTM and ANQGSEA. The CDR3 here is CSVGGEGTQYF. CDR3 coding DNA: TGCAGCGTTGGGGGGGAGGGTACGCAGTATTTT.

The gene calls are TRBV2 and TRBJ2-5, with TRBD2 identical over 10 bases. The V and J ends lost 4 bases and 5 bases, in that order; junction bases with no gene match: 4. CDR1 SNHLY and CDR2 FYNNEI come from the germline V gene. The CDR3 spans 14 residues. The CDR3, as DNA: TGTGCCAGCAGTGGAGCGGGGGGGCTGGAGACCCAGTACTTC. Its protein product is CASSGAGGLETQYF.

The chain recombines TRBV3-1 (or the pseudogene TRBV3-2) with TRBJ1-2; TRBD1 agrees at 8 bases. Trimming cost V 4 bases and J 4 bases; bases outside gene matches: 8. The CDR3 extends over 15 amino acids. Germline V lookup: CDR1 LGHDT, CDR2 YNNKEL (reference sequence). CDR3 loop: CASSLGQGSVYGYTF. The CDR3 DNA reads as TGTGCCAGCAGCCTCGGACAGGGATCCGTCTATGGCTACACCTTC.

The V and J genes are TRBV7-9 and TRBJ1-2; TRBD1 might be the D (5 bases). Germline values: CDR1 SEHNR, CDR2 FQNEAQ (reference sequence). Trimming cost V 2 bases and J 3 bases, with 13 bases left between them. This CDR3 has 15 amino acids. The CDR3 coding sequence is TGTGCCAGCAGCTTAACTGTTCTCAGGGACTATGGCTACACCTTC. It yields the protein CASSLTVLRDYGYTF.

This rearrangement joins TRBV15 to TRBJ2-1; the match to TRBD2 covers 15 bases. The CDR3 has 15 amino acids. V gave up 3 bases and J gave up 15 bases; unmatched junction bases: 9. Germline V gene lookup returns CDR1 LNHNV and CDR2 YYDKDF (reference sequence). CDR3 residues: CATSSPGLAGGHRFF. CDR3 sequence (DNA): TGTGCCACCAGCAGCCCAGGACTAGCGGGGGGGCATAGGTTCTTC.

In its sample, this clone was seen a few times. The rearrangement links TRBV27 to TRBJ1-5, with TRBD1 matching over 8 bases. After removal of 3 bases from V and 0 bases from J, the junction contained 7 bases not matched to a gene. This CDR3 comprises 17 residues. Germline V CDR1 and CDR2: MNHEY, SMNVEV (reference sequence). The CDR3 sequence: CASSFGRGRYSNQPQHF. The CDR3 DNA sequence: TGTGCCAGCAGTTTCGGCAGGGGGCGTTATAGCAATCAGCCCCAGCATTTT.

The chain links TRBV5-6 to TRBJ2-7; 7 nucleotides match TRBD1. In germline, CDR1 is SGHDT, CDR2 YYEEEE. This CDR3 comprises 15 residues. J was trimmed by 2 bases and V by 4 bases; bases with no gene match: 9. DNA of the CDR3: TGTGCCAGCAGCCGGAGACGGACAGGAGCCTACGAGCAGTACTTC. It yields the protein CASSRRRTGAYEQYF. The variable domain in full, with the rest retrieved from reference TRBV5-6 and TRBJ2-7, is DAGVTQSPTHLIKTRGQQVTLRCSPKSGHDTVSWYQQALGQGPQFIFQYYEEEERQRGNFPDRFSGHQFPNYSSELNVNALLLGDSALYLCASSRRRTGAYEQYFGPGTRLTVT.

The chain combines TRBV7-2 with TRBJ1-5; TRBD1 is a possible D gene (5 bases). The germline V gene encodes CDR1 SGHTA and CDR2 FQGNSA. The CDR3 consists of 16 residues. With 5 bases removed from V and 1 base from J, the gap between germline ends came to 15 bases. The DNA for the CDR3 is TGTGCCAGCAGCCCGGGCGACAGAAGGAGCAATCAGCCCCAGCATTTT. Its translation: CASSPGDRRSNQPQHF.

The chain combines TRBV30 with TRBJ2-5, with 8 bases lining up with TRBD2. CDR3 length: 17 residues. The germline gives CDR1 GTSNPN, CDR2 SVGIG (reference sequence). The ends lost 2 bases at V and 4 bases at J; junction bases unmatched: 15. The CDR3: CAWSLLLGGARGETQYF. For the CDR3, the DNA is TGTGCCTGGAGTCTGCTCCTCGGGGGGGCGAGGGGAGAGACCCAGTACTTC.

This rearrangement joins TRBV12-5 to TRBJ2-5; TRBD1 might be the D (6 bases). Germline loops: CDR1 LGHNT, CDR2 FRNRAP. V was shortened by 1 base and J by 2 bases, with 11 bases between the two germline ends. The CDR3 covers 15 residues. CDR3 sequence: CASGLGQGWQETQYF. The CDR3 nucleotides are TGTGCTAGTGGTTTGGGGCAGGGGTGGCAAGAGACCCAGTACTTC.

A single count supports this clone. The rearrangement uses TRBV27 and TRBJ1-5, with 7 bases that match TRBD1. CDR1 is MNHEY, CDR2 SMNVEV, per germline (reference sequence). The CDR3 runs 17 residues. V shed 5 bases, J shed 3 bases, and the junction held 13 bases outside the gene matches. CDR3 sequence reads: CASSTRDRSMFNQPQHF. CDR3 sequence (DNA): TGTGCCAGCAGTACCCGGGACAGATCCATGTTCAATCAGCCCCAGCATTTT.

The rearrangement joins TRBV11-3 to TRBJ2-3; 9 positions agree with TRBD1. Germline lookup yields CDR1 SGHNT and CDR2 YENEEA. Trimming took 5 bases from V and 1 from J; bases not matched to a gene: 4. The length of the CDR3 is 15 residues. The CDR3 bases are TGTGCCAGCAGCCGGACAGGGGACGGCACAGATACGCAGTATTTT. It specifies CASSRTGDGTDTQYF.

This chain connects TRBV19 to TRBJ2-2; perhaps TRBD1 as D (6 bases). The CDR3 sequence is 14 residues long. The V gene's germline CDR1 is LNHDA and CDR2 SQIVND (reference sequence). The ends were cut back, 8 bases at V and 5 bases at J, with 15 bases in the middle. CDR3 nucleotides: TGTGCCAGTGGGGCCTTAACAGGGACCGGGGAGCTGTTTTTT. Translated, it gives CASGALTGTGELFF.

This rearrangement joins TRBV7-9 to TRBJ2-7; 12 bases align to TRBD2. Germline V gene lookup returns CDR1 SEHNR and CDR2 FQNEAQ (reference sequence). The CDR3 contains 15 residues. V dropped 3 bases and J dropped 4; count of bases not matched to a gene: 4. CDR3 sequence reads: CASSLTSGGAYEQYF. In nucleotides, the CDR3 is TGTGCCAGCAGCTTGACTAGCGGGGGCGCATACGAGCAGTACTTC.

This chain links TRBV25-1 with TRBJ2-3; TRBD2 matches 8 bases. The CDR3 is 16 amino acids. V lost 4 bases to trimming and J lost 1 base; unmatched junction nucleotides: 7. Per germline, CDR1 MGHDK and CDR2 SYGVNS. CDR3 residues: CASSVNSGVGTDTQYF. The CDR3 coding sequence is TGTGCCAGCAGTGTCAATAGCGGGGTCGGCACAGATACGCAGTATTTT. Combining the CDR3 with reference TRBV25-1 and TRBJ2-3 gives the whole variable domain EADIYQTPRYLVIGTGKKITLECSQTMGHDKMYWYQQDPGMELHLIHYSYGVNSTEKGDLSSESTVSRIRTEHFPLTLESARPSHTSQYLCASSVNSGVGTDTQYFGPGTRLTVL.

This clone was seen only a few times. The V gene is TRBV18, the J gene TRBJ1-2, with D uncertain. The germline V gene has CDR1 KGHSH and CDR2 LQKENI. CDR3 length: 13 amino acids. Trimming removed 0 bases at V and 8 bases at J, with 10 bases between. In nucleotides, the CDR3 is TGTGCCAGCTCACCACCGCAGGCCCTCGGCTACACCTTC. Translating it yields CASSPPQALGYTF.

This sequence joins TRBV19 and TRBJ1-1, with D unresolved. Per the germline V gene, CDR1 is LNHDA and CDR2 is SQIVND (reference sequence). V was trimmed by 6 bases and J by 5 bases, leaving 22 bases between them. The CDR3 extends over 16 amino acids. The CDR3: CASSPQRPRAGTEAFF. The CDR3 coding sequence is TGTGCCAGTAGCCCCCAGAGACCCCGGGCGGGTACTGAAGCTTTCTTT.